The sequence of this TCR beta chain was determined in a study of blood T cell repertoires in COVID-19. Sequenced by immunoSEQ multiplex PCR; TCRdb stores in-frame clones only, minus some. Counted here are over 85,000 clones, more than 75% occurring once; the ten biggest clones make up about 5.1%. The CDR3 has 16 residues. In germline, CDR1 is LGHDT, CDR2 YNNKEL (reference sequence). The V segment lost 3 bases and the J segment 0 bases; nucleotides outside the gene matches: 7. The TCR sequence derives from a man aged 40-49 years with acute or convalescent COVID-19. The sequenced sample consisted of peripheral blood. The chain combines TRBV3-1 (or the pseudogene TRBV3-2) with TRBJ2-7; 8 positions agree with TRBD2. The CDR3 nucleotides read TGTGCCAGCAGCCAGAAAATACTAGCGGACTCCTACGAGCAGTACTTC. It codes for CASSQKILADSYEQYF.